This entry features one TCR beta chain sequence. This table comes from immunoSEQ multiplex PCR, and its TCRdb copy is limited to in-frame clones, with some not included. The repertoire holds around 300,000 clones, with less than 90% as singletons. Germline CDR1 and CDR2: MGHRA and YSYEKL. The V and J ends lost 4 bases and 5 bases respectively, with 12 bases between them. This CDR3 contains 14 residues. The sample comes from a study of blood T cell repertoires in COVID-19. Study-level information: T cells, B-cell-depleted T cells, or PBMCs provided the cDNA or gDNA that served as material.

The sample was peripheral blood. This chain uses TRBV4-1 with TRBJ1-5, with a possible D match to TRBD1 (5 bases). The clonotype comes from a woman in her 70s with COVID-19, enrolled during active disease. CDR3 nucleotides: TGCGCCAGCAGCCCCCGAGGAGGGGATCAGCCCCAGCATTTT. This translates into CASSPRGGDQPQHF.